This T cell receptor (beta chain) was documented in a study of OX40 agonist ivuxolimab in advanced cancers. General study results and limits: Antigen specificity of clonally expanded peripheral T cells was not established. CD4+ T cells averaged fewer expanded clones than CD8+ T cells.

The repertoire was sequenced with immunoSEQ multiplex PCR; TCRdb's copy has only in-frame clones and lacks some. The sample holds 55,000 to 65,000 clones, around 84% seen once. Sampling of blood occurred at baseline, cycle 4 day 1, and cycle 7 day 1. Turning to this clone: Its antigen is currently unknown.

This CDR3 comprises 15 residues. V gave up 6 bases and J gave up 7 bases, with 19 bases separating them. This specimen was CD4+ or CD8+ T cells sorted from blood, taken in a trial of the OX40 agonist ivuxolimab. This receptor was identified in an adult with an advanced solid tumor such as melanoma, head and neck, liver or kidney cancer. The V call is TRBV23-1, the J call TRBJ1-5; perhaps TRBD1 as D (6 bases). Being an ORF, TRBV23-1 has a function that is uncertain. The CDR3: CASSDAPGHGQPQHF. CDR3 sequence (DNA): TGCGCCAGCAGCGACGCTCCGGGACATGGGCAGCCCCAGCATTTT.